This T cell receptor beta chain appears in the sequencing data of a study of blood T cell repertoires in COVID-19. Study at large: The United States, Italy and Spain provided the acute and convalescent COVID-19 samples.

Germline V lookup: CDR1 DFQATT, CDR2 SNEGSKA (reference sequence). There are 14 residues in the CDR3. V was trimmed by 3 bases and J by 0 bases, leaving 10 bases between them. As handled by the study authors: Cell counts per sample came from amplifying reference gene primers. Assay: immunoSEQ multiplex PCR; the TCRdb copy retains only in-frame clones and omits some. V and J calls and clone size follow that table, whereas D and trimming were derived from the DNA. The repertoire holds about 81,000 clones, under 90% seen once, with around 13% in the top ten. This receptor was identified in a human donor in a cohort sampled during active COVID-19. This chain connects TRBV20-1 to TRBJ2-3; D is possibly TRBD2 (6 bases). The sample was peripheral blood. CDR3 bases: TGCAGTGCTAGTGGAGCGGGTAGCACAGATACGCAGTATTTT. Residues: CSASGAGSTDTQYF.